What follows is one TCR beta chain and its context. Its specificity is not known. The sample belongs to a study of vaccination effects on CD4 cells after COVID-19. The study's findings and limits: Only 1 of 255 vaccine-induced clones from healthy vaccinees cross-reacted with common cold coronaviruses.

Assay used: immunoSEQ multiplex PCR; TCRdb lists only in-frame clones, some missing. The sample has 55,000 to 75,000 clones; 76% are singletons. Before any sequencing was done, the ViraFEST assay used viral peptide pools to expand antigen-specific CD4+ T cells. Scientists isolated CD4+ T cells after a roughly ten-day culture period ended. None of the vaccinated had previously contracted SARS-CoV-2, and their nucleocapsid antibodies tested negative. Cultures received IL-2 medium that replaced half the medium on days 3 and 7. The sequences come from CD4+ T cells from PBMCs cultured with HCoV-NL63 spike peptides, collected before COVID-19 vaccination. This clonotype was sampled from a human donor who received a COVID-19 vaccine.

The CDR3 here is CASSLRGLAIAQYF. In nucleotides, the CDR3 is TGTGCCAGCAGTTTGCGAGGGTTAGCAATAGCGCAGTATTTT. The chain recombines TRBV6-5 with TRBJ2-3, with D maybe TRBD2 (5 bases). The V end lost 4 bases, the J end lost 10 bases, and 18 bases lay between the germline ends. This CDR3 region has 14 residues. Germline V gives CDR1 MNHEY, CDR2 SVGAGI.